These 28 T cell receptor beta chains originate from one sample sequenced in a study of PD-L1 blockade in urothelial cancer (dated 2017 in TCRdb). Explained via the paper, the time point label denotes: peripheral blood 6 weeks after treatment start. Library construction relied on the immunoSEQ multiplex PCR assay. This immuneACCESS table, as held by TCRdb, lists in-frame sequences with V and J called but not all clones. Of the missing ones, under half trace to an unresolved V gene in checked studies; the others have no known cause. A total of about 110,000 clones appear in this sample, more than 85% of them only once. The ten top clones hold approximately 3.8% of the sample. The source material was PBMCs, sampled around atezolizumab (anti-PD-L1) treatment. The receptors were gathered from a man aged 55-75 years with urothelial cancer.

The rearrangement joins TRBV29-1 to TRBJ1-4, with a tentative D call TRBD1 (6 bases). The germline gives CDR1 SQVTM, CDR2 ANQGSEA. The CDR3 loop spans 12 amino acids. V was clipped by 5 bases and J by 11 bases, with 15 bases between them. CDR3 residues: CSVRQGSGKLFF. The CDR3 region has the DNA TGCAGCGTTCGGCAGGGGTCTGGGAAACTGTTTTTT.

The chain links TRBV7-2 to TRBJ1-2; D might be TRBD1 (6 bases). With 4 bases removed from V and 8 bases from J, the gap between germline ends came to 14 bases. The CDR3 covers 13 residues. Germline V lookup: CDR1 SGHTA, CDR2 FQGNSA. CDR3: CASSWDRDRGYTF. The CDR3 nucleotides read TGTGCCAGCAGCTGGGACCGCGACAGGGGCTACACCTTC.

The chain uses TRBV10-3 and TRBJ2-7; 11 nucleotides align to TRBD2. CDR1 ENHRY and CDR2 SYGVKD come from the germline V gene. Trimming removed 7 bases from V and 3 bases from J; junction bases left unmatched: 5. CDR3 length equals 14 residues. The CDR3 DNA sequence: TGTGCCATCACCCCGACTAGCGGGGTCTACGAGCAGTACTTC. It encodes CAITPTSGVYEQYF.

The CDR3 DNA sequence: TGTGCCAGTAGCAAAGGACAGGGGACGGAGGCAGATACGCAGTATTTT. Residues: CASSKGQGTEADTQYF. This chain connects TRBV19 to TRBJ2-3, with 9 nucleotides matching TRBD1. There are 16 residues in the CDR3. CDR1 is LNHDA and CDR2 is SQIVND in the germline V gene (reference sequence). Trimming took 6 bases from V and 4 from J; bases not matched to a gene: 11.

The rearrangement uses TRBV6-5 and TRBJ2-1; 11 bases fit TRBD2. This CDR3 spans 16 amino acids. V shed 2 bases, J shed 5 bases, and the junction held 5 bases outside the gene matches. Germline V gives CDR1 MNHEY, CDR2 SVGAGI. The CDR3 loop is CASSYGGLAANNEQFF. The CDR3 coding sequence is TGTGCCAGCAGTTACGGGGGACTAGCGGCTAACAATGAGCAGTTCTTC.

V and J are TRBV6-6 and TRBJ1-1, with D perhaps matching TRBD1 (5 bases). V was trimmed by 7 bases and J by 1 base, leaving 13 bases between them. The CDR3 has 14 residues. Germline V CDR1 and CDR2: MNHNY, SVGAGI (reference sequence). The CDR3 sequence: CASNPDSTNTEAFF. The DNA for the CDR3 is TGTGCCAGCAACCCCGACAGCACGAACACTGAAGCTTTCTTT.

CDR3: CASSQGRGDSYEQYF. The CDR3 DNA follows: TGTGCCAGCAGCCAAGGACGGGGGGACTCCTACGAGCAGTACTTC. The rearrangement joins TRBV4-2 to TRBJ2-7, with 7 bases fitting TRBD2. In germline, CDR1 is LGHNA, CDR2 YNFKEQ. With V trimmed by 1 base and J by 0 bases, 3 bases remained unmatched. There are 15 residues in the CDR3.

The chain employs TRBV21-1 and TRBJ2-1; the table's D call, TRBD1, has no DNA check behind it. TRBV21-1 is an annotated pseudogene. The CDR3 has 16 residues. For the CDR3, the DNA is TGTGCCAGCAGCAAAGTGGACAGGGCAGTGGGCAATGAGCAGTTCTTC. It translates to CASSKVDRAVGNEQFF.

The chain joins TRBV6-5 to TRBJ2-2, with D perhaps TRBD2 (5 bases). Germline V CDR1 and CDR2: MNHEY, SVGAGI. V was trimmed by 2 bases and J by 3 bases, leaving 13 bases between them. This CDR3 is built from 16 residues. CDR3: CASSYGSGIDTGELFF. The CDR3 DNA reads as TGTGCCAGCAGTTACGGGTCCGGGATTGACACCGGGGAGCTGTTTTTT.

This rearrangement joins TRBV9 to TRBJ2-3, with D unclear. There are 15 residues in the CDR3. Germline CDR1 is SGDLS and CDR2 is YYNGEE. V lost 1 base to trimming and J lost 0 bases, with 9 bases between them. The CDR3 is CASSVQFTSTDTQYF. In DNA, the CDR3 is TGTGCCAGCAGCGTACAATTTACTAGCACAGATACGCAGTATTTT.

This chain joins TRBV5-4 and TRBJ2-7; 11 bases agree with TRBD2. From germline, CDR1 is SGHNT and CDR2 YYREEE (reference sequence). The junction had 7 bases not matched to a gene; V was cut back by 5 bases and J by 3 bases. The CDR3 runs 15 residues. CDR3 in DNA: TGTGCCAGCAGTAAGGGGACTAGCGGCAACTACGAGCAGTACTTC. Encoded protein: CASSKGTSGNYEQYF.

The V and J genes are TRBV7-3 and TRBJ2-2; TRBD2 matches at 10 bases. The CDR3 runs to 15 residues. After removal of 5 bases from V and 2 bases from J, the junction contained 2 bases not matched to a gene. Germline V gene lookup returns CDR1 SGHTA and CDR2 FQGTGA. The CDR3 reads CASSPSGRNTGELFF. In nucleotides, the CDR3 is TGTGCCAGCAGCCCTAGCGGGAGAAACACCGGGGAGCTGTTTTTT.

The V gene is TRBV5-4, the J gene TRBJ2-3; 9 nucleotides match TRBD1. The CDR3 loop spans 15 amino acids. V trimming: 4 bases; J trimming: 7 bases; junction bases outside the gene matches: 10. Per the germline V gene, CDR1 is SGHNT and CDR2 is YYREEE (reference sequence). CDR3 DNA sequence: TGTGCCAGCAGCACAGGGACAGGGACGGGAAATACGCAGTATTTT. As protein: CASSTGTGTGNTQYF.

The V gene is TRBV9, the J gene TRBJ2-2; 11 bases line up with TRBD2. CDR3 length equals 16 residues. Germline lookup yields CDR1 SGDLS and CDR2 YYNGEE. V was clipped by 0 bases and J by 6 bases; unmatched bases: 4. The CDR3 nucleotides read TGTGCCAGCAGCGTAGTGCTAGCGGGGGGACCCGGGGAGCTGTTTTTT. The encoded protein is CASSVVLAGGPGELFF.

The chain employs TRBV7-2 and TRBJ2-5; the match to TRBD2 covers 8 bases. The CDR3 runs to 13 residues. After removal of 4 bases from V and 4 bases from J, the junction contained 2 bases not matched to a gene. Germline assignment: CDR1 SGHTA and CDR2 FQGNSA. CDR3 sequence reads: CASSSGGVETQYF. For the CDR3, the DNA is TGTGCCAGCAGCTCCGGGGGGGTAGAGACCCAGTACTTC. The variable domain in full, with the rest retrieved from reference TRBV7-2 and TRBJ2-5, is GAGVSQSPSNKVTEKGKDVELRCDPISGHTALYWYRQSLGQGLEFLIYFQGNSAPDKSGLPSDRFSAERTGGSVSTLTIQRTQQEDSAVYLCASSSGGVETQYFGPGTRLLVL.

The rearrangement links TRBV18 to TRBJ1-4, with D possibly TRBD1 on 6 matching bases. Germline CDR1 KGHSH, CDR2 LQKENI. This CDR3 has 14 amino acids. V lost 3 bases and J lost 3, with 8 bases in between. The CDR3 spells CASSPGQPNEKLFF. The DNA of the CDR3 is TGTGCCAGCTCACCTGGACAGCCTAATGAAAAACTGTTTTTT.

The J gene is TRBJ2-7, the V gene TRBV11-2; 7 nucleotides match TRBD1. This CDR3 spans 15 amino acids. With V trimmed by 5 bases and J by 2 bases, 9 bases remained unmatched. Germline CDR1 SGHAT, CDR2 FQNNGV. The CDR3 DNA reads as TGTGCCAGCAGCATATCCGGGACAGATACCTACGAGCAGTACTTC. Encoded protein: CASSISGTDTYEQYF.

This clone was counted a few times. The chain links TRBV5-1 to TRBJ1-4; D is perhaps TRBD1 (5 bases). Germline loops: CDR1 SGHRS, CDR2 YFSETQ. V lost 6 bases to trimming and J lost 10 bases, with 16 bases between them. This CDR3 has 13 amino acids. CDR3 loop: CASNIGGWGKLFF. The CDR3 coding sequence is TGCGCCAGCAACATTGGGGGGTGGGGAAAACTGTTTTTT.

The V gene is TRBV5-1, the J gene TRBJ2-1; 7 bases map to TRBD2. This CDR3 is 16 amino acids long. Unmatched junction bases numbered 5, after V lost 0 bases and J lost 2 bases. Germline V CDR1 and CDR2: SGHRS, YFSETQ. The CDR3 protein is CASSLAPGLPYNEQFF. In DNA form, the CDR3 reads TGCGCCAGCAGCTTGGCCCCGGGACTACCCTACAATGAGCAGTTCTTC.

This clone showed up just a few times. This chain uses TRBV19 with TRBJ2-7; 8 nucleotides line up with TRBD1. Germline V lookup: CDR1 LNHDA, CDR2 SQIVND (reference sequence). V was clipped by 6 bases and J by 3 bases; unmatched bases: 7. This CDR3 contains 14 residues. In DNA, the CDR3 is TGTGCCAGTAGGGGGACAGGTGGGATCTACGAGCAGTACTTC. As protein: CASRGTGGIYEQYF.

The V call is TRBV6-4, the J call TRBJ2-4; 8 bases line up with TRBD2. Germline trimming cut 7 bases from V and 0 bases from J; bases unmatched to any gene: 8. Germline V gene sequence: CDR1 MRHNA, CDR2 SNTAGT. The CDR3 consists of 16 residues. This chain's CDR3 is CASIRLARLAKNIQYF. The DNA for the CDR3 is TGTGCCAGCATCAGACTAGCGAGACTAGCCAAAAACATTCAGTACTTC.

The chain links TRBV30 to TRBJ1-5; 8 bases are a match to TRBD1. CDR1 and CDR2 from the germline V gene are GTSNPN and SVGIG (reference sequence). The V and J ends lost 0 bases and 6 bases, in that order; junction bases with no gene match: 10. The CDR3 has 16 amino acids. CDR3 sequence: CAWSVPPRGLGQPQHF. The CDR3, as DNA: TGTGCCTGGAGTGTACCACCCAGGGGGCTCGGTCAGCCCCAGCATTTT.

The rearrangement joins TRBV7-9 to TRBJ2-1, with D tentatively TRBD1 (6 bases). Per the germline V gene, CDR1 is SEHNR and CDR2 is FQNEAQ (reference sequence). V was cut by 2 bases and J by 6 bases, with 11 bases left in between. The CDR3 is made up of 14 amino acids. The CDR3 region has the DNA TGTGCCAGCAGCTTATCCACAGGGAGCAATGAGCAGTTCTTC. Amino acid sequence: CASSLSTGSNEQFF.

The rearrangement uses TRBV19 and TRBJ1-1; no firm D call. Trimming took 5 bases from V and 1 from J, leaving 17 bases between them. CDR3 length: 16 residues. Per germline, CDR1 LNHDA and CDR2 SQIVND (reference sequence). CDR3 DNA sequence: TGTGCCAGTAGTCTTTCGCCCCCCACCAGGAACACTGAAGCTTTCTTT. This sequence encodes CASSLSPPTRNTEAFF.

The chain carries TRBV2 and TRBJ2-7; the match to TRBD1 covers 8 bases. V shed 6 bases and J 3 bases; nucleotides not matched to a gene: 4. CDR1 and CDR2 (germline): SNHLY, FYNNEI. CDR3 length: 13 residues. This chain's CDR3 is CASRDRVGYEQYF. CDR3 nucleotide sequence: TGTGCCAGCAGGGACAGGGTGGGCTACGAGCAGTACTTC.

This chain links TRBV19 with TRBJ2-1, with 12 bases matching TRBD2. The CDR3 length is 17 residues. Germline assignment: CDR1 LNHDA and CDR2 SQIVND (reference sequence). The J segment lost 2 bases and the V segment lost 3 bases, leaving 5 bases of the junction unmatched. The CDR3 loop is CASSIRLAGAPYNEQFF. CDR3 DNA sequence: TGTGCCAGTAGTATTCGACTAGCGGGAGCACCCTACAATGAGCAGTTCTTC.

This chain links TRBV6-1 with TRBJ1-2; 9 bases match TRBD1. The CDR3 is 13 residues long. From germline, CDR1 is MNHNS and CDR2 SASEGT. Germline trimming cut 7 bases from V and 9 bases from J; bases unmatched to any gene: 9. The CDR3 spells CASKKGQGPRYTF. The DNA of the CDR3 is TGTGCCAGCAAAAAGGGACAGGGTCCGCGCTACACCTTC.

The chain recombines TRBV7-7 with TRBJ1-2; D unresolved. V was pared by 5 bases and J by 0 bases, with 10 bases between. CDR3 length: 14 residues. CDR1 and CDR2 from the germline V gene are SSHAT and FNYEAQ (reference sequence). In DNA, the CDR3 is TGTGCCAGCAGCCCACCAGGCGCTAACTATGGCTACACCTTC. It specifies CASSPPGANYGYTF.